This TCR beta chain derives from a study of cytomegalovirus exposure and HLA in healthy donors. Sequencing was performed with immunoSEQ multiplex PCR; in TCRdb, only in-frame clones are kept and a portion is missing. Here the sample spans some 50,000 clones, over 90% being singletons. The length of the CDR3 is 16 residues. CDR1 is MNHEY and CDR2 is SMNVEV in the germline V gene (reference sequence). V was pared by 5 bases and J by 2 bases, with 16 bases between. Study-wide results and caveats: High sensitivity and specificity were reportedly achieved when the classifier diagnosed cytomegalovirus status. A later analysis found first-cohort TCR clusters tended to co-occur in the approximately 110 validation repertoires. In vitro confirmation showed three CMV-associated chains to be CMV antigen specific.

Regarding this clone: The antigen is not known.

The donors were part of the validation cohort, which consisted of about 120 subjects and was separate from the first cohort of around 620 subjects. The material sequenced was PBMCs. The clonotype originates from a woman aged 18-35 years in good health and CMV-seronegative. The genes are TRBV27 and TRBJ2-4; tentative D call: TRBD2 (6 bases). This chain's CDR3 is CASSARWRDSKNIQYF. The CDR3 DNA follows: TGTGCCAGCAGTGCCCGGTGGCGGGACTCCAAAAACATTCAGTACTTC.